This TCR beta chain came from a study of blood T cells in healthy people across ages. Germline CDR1 is LGHNA and CDR2 is YNFKEQ. V lost 1 base and J 7 bases, leaving 6 bases between the germline ends. The CDR3 consists of 12 residues. Each donor gave 9.5 to 10 milliliters of peripheral blood. Each sample had at least 6 million PBMCs isolated. With a J-beta primer mix and a sample-barcoded 5' primer, a second PCR ran 7 to 11 cycles. TCRdb re-derived calls from the 5' RACE reads in MiXCR, one entry per CDR3 protein. The sample yields over 1,200,000 distinct CDR3 sequences, approximately 63% seen once. As for this clonotype: No antigen is known for it.

Findings and limits, study-wide: With naive T cell percentage, TCR beta diversity showed a strong correlation.

The chain has TRBV4-2 and TRBJ2-3; D unclear. The source is a man in his late teens or twenties in good health. What was sequenced was blood. In DNA form, the CDR3 reads TGTGCCAGCAGCCAAGGAAGAAATACGCAGTATTTT. Encoded protein: CASSQGRNTQYF.